The sequence of this T cell receptor (beta chain) was determined in a study of blood T cell repertoires in COVID-19. Looking at the study overall: The origin of the acute and convalescent COVID-19 samples was the United States, Italy and Spain. T cells, B-cell-depleted T cells, or PBMCs supplied cDNA or gDNA.

Original analysis: The assay estimated nucleated cells by amplifying reference gene primers. The assay was immunoSEQ multiplex PCR, and TCRdb's table has in-frame clones only and misses some. The V and J calls and clone size were taken over from that table, and D and trimming were inferred from the DNA. Here the sample spans fewer than 250,000 clones, around nine tenths being singletons. The cohort comprised adults aged about 18 to 89 years residing in about two dozen US areas. The V end was cut by 4 bases, the J end by 6 bases, with 12 bases between. Per the germline V gene, CDR1 is SGHRS and CDR2 is YFSETQ. The CDR3 runs 13 residues.

The V gene is TRBV5-1, the J gene TRBJ2-3, with a possible D match to TRBD2 (6 bases). The sequenced sample consisted of PBMCs or T cells enriched from blood (not recorded which). The receptor was isolated from a woman aged 25 to 45 who had been exposed to COVID-19. CDR3: CASSPDRGDTQYF. CDR3 in DNA: TGCGCCAGCAGCCCGGACCGGGGGGATACGCAGTATTTT.